This T cell receptor (beta chain) was recovered during a study of T cell responses to AZD1222 COVID-19 vaccine. Second-dose intervals of approximately 4 or approximately 12 weeks were pooled. Notes on this clone: What it recognizes is unknown.

Profiled with immunoSEQ multiplex PCR; TCRdb holds only in-frame clones, not every one. This sample has more than 65,000 clones, with approximately 83% found just once. This CDR3 has 13 residues. V gave up 6 bases and J gave up 2 bases, with 10 bases separating them. Germline assignment: CDR1 MDHEN and CDR2 SYDVKM. Notes on the study in general: White British ancestry dominated among donors, who included more females, and clonal diversity was possibly underestimated. With two AZD1222 doses given, Spike-specific TCR breadth and depth both rose.

The receptor's source is an adult who received the AZD1222 COVID-19 vaccine. This sample comprised peripheral blood, obtained 28 days after the second AZD1222 dose. The chain carries TRBV28 and TRBJ1-2; weak D call: TRBD1 (5 bases). This chain's CDR3 is CASRLDINYGYTF. CDR3 DNA: TGTGCCAGCAGATTGGACATAAACTATGGCTACACCTTC.